The next 26 T cell receptor beta chains were all read from a single sample in a study of cytomegalovirus exposure and HLA in healthy donors. This PCR relied on a set of 60 Vbeta primers and 13 Jbeta primers. TCRdb's table, derived via immunoSEQ multiplex PCR, lists solely in-frame clones and lacks some. The sample yields under 200,000 clones, around 75% seen once. Sequencing was carried out using PBMCs. Receptors were obtained from a woman aged 40 to 50 in good health and CMV-seropositive.

The CDR3 here is CASSRGGRGLGTGELFF. CDR3 in DNA: TGTGCCAGCAGTAGGGGGGGAAGGGGCCTGGGGACCGGGGAGCTGTTTTTT. The chain has TRBV28 and TRBJ2-2; a weak D match, TRBD2 (7 bases). Trimming removed 5 bases from V and 5 bases from J, with 21 bases in between. CDR3 length equals 17 residues. Germline V gene sequence: CDR1 MDHEN, CDR2 SYDVKM.

The chain recombines TRBV15 with TRBJ2-7; 10 bases map to TRBD1. CDR1 is LNHNV and CDR2 is YYDKDF in the germline V gene (reference sequence). The CDR3 runs to 14 residues. V lost 6 bases and J lost 4; bases outside the gene matches: 6. CDR3 coding DNA: TGTGCCACCAGTAAGACAGGGGGCGCGTACGAGCAGTACTTC. It yields the protein CATSKTGGAYEQYF.

The chain employs TRBV2 and TRBJ2-1; TRBD2 matches 12 bases. The V gene end was trimmed by 0 bases and the J gene end by 7 bases; junction bases not matched to a gene: 7. CDR3 size: 17 residues. Germline-derived CDR1 and CDR2 are SNHLY and FYNNEI. CDR3 region: CASSEAASGRAGNEQFF. The CDR3 nucleotides read TGTGCCAGCAGTGAAGCGGCTAGCGGGAGGGCGGGGAATGAGCAGTTCTTC. Complete variable domain (other parts from reference TRBV2 and TRBJ2-1): EPEVTQTPSHQVTQMGQEVILRCVPISNHLYFYWYRQILGQKVEFLVSFYNNEISEKSEIFDDQFSVERPDGSNFTLKIRSTKLEDSAMYFCASSEAASGRAGNEQFFGPGTRLTVL.

V usage is TRBV28 and J usage is TRBJ1-1, with 7 nucleotides matching TRBD1. CDR3 length: 15 amino acids. The V and J ends lost 0 bases and 0 bases, in that order; junction bases with no gene match: 1. Germline values: CDR1 MDHEN, CDR2 SYDVKM. CDR3 DNA: TGTGCCAGCAGTTTATGGGGGACAGTGAACACTGAAGCTTTCTTT. This sequence encodes CASSLWGTVNTEAFF.

The chain recombines TRBV28 with TRBJ1-1, with D perhaps TRBD1 (5 bases). The CDR3 has 13 amino acids. V lost 5 bases to trimming and J lost 4 bases, with 11 bases between them. Germline V gives CDR1 MDHEN, CDR2 SYDVKM. The CDR3: CASSRRGGTEAFF. In DNA, the CDR3 is TGTGCCAGCAGTCGCCGGGGGGGCACTGAAGCTTTCTTT.

The J gene is TRBJ1-5, the V gene TRBV6-5; TRBD1 is a possible D gene (5 bases). CDR1 and CDR2 (germline): MNHEY, SVGAGI. V was pared by 8 bases and J by 2 bases, with 16 bases between. The CDR3 has 15 residues. CDR3 residues: CASGPGRVGNQPQHF. CDR3 in DNA: TGTGCCAGCGGGCCCGGCAGGGTAGGCAATCAGCCCCAGCATTTT.

The chain joins TRBV27 to TRBJ2-3; D possibly corresponds to TRBD1 (6 bases). The CDR3 length is 16 residues. The germline V and J ends were trimmed by 7 bases and 4 bases, with 21 bases remaining between them. The germline CDR1 and CDR2 sequences are MNHEY and SMNVEV (reference sequence). CDR3 residues: CASKLTGRLQADTQYF. The CDR3 coding sequence is TGTGCCAGCAAGCTAACAGGGCGCTTGCAGGCAGATACGCAGTATTTT.

This chain links TRBV28 with TRBJ2-3, with 10 bases fitting TRBD1. The CDR3 runs to 16 residues. Germline loops: CDR1 MDHEN, CDR2 SYDVKM. With 6 bases clipped from V and 4 bases from J, the junction kept 10 bases outside the gene matches. The DNA of the CDR3 is TGTGCCAGCAGCACAGGGGGGGACAGGGGAGCAGATACGCAGTATTTT. Residues: CASSTGGDRGADTQYF.

The genes are TRBV2 and TRBJ2-1; a weak D match, TRBD1 (6 bases). The V end was cut by 4 bases, the J end by 4 bases, with 14 bases between. The CDR3 consists of 15 residues. From germline, CDR1 is SNHLY and CDR2 FYNNEI. Here the CDR3 reads CASSATGSRYNEQFF. DNA of the CDR3: TGTGCCAGCAGTGCCACAGGGTCGCGTTACAATGAGCAGTTCTTC. The variable domain in full, with the rest retrieved from reference TRBV2 and TRBJ2-1, is EPEVTQTPSHQVTQMGQEVILRCVPISNHLYFYWYRQILGQKVEFLVSFYNNEISEKSEIFDDQFSVERPDGSNFTLKIRSTKLEDSAMYFCASSATGSRYNEQFFGPGTRLTVL.

The genes are TRBV6-1 and TRBJ2-1; 7 bases fit TRBD2. This CDR3 has 14 residues. J gave up 6 bases and V 4 bases, and 6 bases lay outside the gene matches. Per the germline V gene, CDR1 is MNHNS and CDR2 is SASEGT. The CDR3 coding sequence is TGTGCCAGCAGTGTGGCGGGAGCCTCCAATGAGCAGTTCTTC. Translation gives CASSVAGASNEQFF.

CDR3 amino acids: CASSIQGAFEKLFF. The CDR3 DNA reads as TGTGCCAGTAGTATACAGGGGGCGTTTGAAAAACTGTTTTTT. The chain uses TRBV19 and TRBJ1-4, with 8 bases fitting TRBD1. The ends lost 2 bases at V and 7 bases at J; junction bases unmatched: 3. CDR3 length: 14 residues. In germline, CDR1 is LNHDA, CDR2 SQIVND (reference sequence).

The CDR3 is CASSEAGLLSSTDTQYF. CDR3 coding DNA: TGTGCCAGCAGTGAAGCGGGCCTTCTGTCTAGCACAGATACGCAGTATTTT. The V call is TRBV6-1, the J call TRBJ2-3; no clear D gene. V was clipped by 0 bases and J by 0 bases, with 13 bases between them. Looked up from germline, CDR1 is MNHNS and CDR2 is SASEGT. The CDR3 is made up of 17 amino acids.

This chain uses TRBV2 with TRBJ1-5, with 12 bases fitting TRBD1. CDR1 and CDR2 from the germline V gene are SNHLY and FYNNEI. V gave up 4 bases and J gave up 7 bases; unmatched junction bases: 14. CDR3 length: 18 residues. Here the CDR3 DNA reads TGTGCCAGCAGTGTCGCTAGGGGACAGGGGGCAACCTCCCAGCCCCAGCATTTT. Its protein is CASSVARGQGATSQPQHF. The whole variable domain, remainder taken from reference TRBV2 and TRBJ1-5, is EPEVTQTPSHQVTQMGQEVILRCVPISNHLYFYWYRQILGQKVEFLVSFYNNEISEKSEIFDDQFSVERPDGSNFTLKIRSTKLEDSAMYFCASSVARGQGATSQPQHFGDGTRLSIL.

The rearrangement links TRBV11-1 to TRBJ1-4, with 7 bases fitting TRBD1. This CDR3 has 17 amino acids. With 2 bases clipped from V and 3 bases from J, the junction kept 9 bases outside the gene matches. Per the germline V gene, CDR1 is SGHAT and CDR2 is FQDESV (reference sequence). The CDR3 here is CASSLYGQANSNEKLFF. CDR3 DNA: TGTGCCAGCAGCTTATACGGACAGGCGAACTCTAATGAAAAACTGTTTTTT.

A word on this clone: The sample has other DNA sequences that encode this CDR3 too. The chain recombines TRBV6-5 with TRBJ1-2, with D hard to call. The CDR3 has 15 amino acids. Trimming removed 0 bases at V and 2 bases at J, with 10 bases between. Germline assignment: CDR1 MNHEY and CDR2 SVGAGI. The CDR3: CASSYSVGGNYGYTF. CDR3 DNA: TGTGCCAGCAGTTACTCAGTCGGAGGGAACTATGGCTACACCTTC.

The J gene is TRBJ1-2, the V gene TRBV30; D gene unclear. V was pared by 3 bases and J by 6 bases, with 14 bases between. The CDR3 consists of 13 residues. Germline CDR1 and CDR2: GTSNPN and SVGIG (reference sequence). CDR3 residues: CAWSEGGLDGYTF. The CDR3, as DNA: TGTGCCTGGAGCGAGGGTGGCCTTGATGGCTACACCTTC.

The V and J genes are TRBV7-2 and TRBJ2-7; TRBD2 matches 8 bases. The CDR3 extends over 14 amino acids. The germline gives CDR1 SGHTA, CDR2 FQGNSA. The J segment lost 3 bases and the V segment lost 4 bases, leaving 5 bases of the junction unmatched. The CDR3 nucleotides are TGTGCCAGCAGCTATCCGGGACTAGGCTACGAGCAGTACTTC. Protein sequence: CASSYPGLGYEQYF. The variable domain in full, completed from reference TRBV7-2 and TRBJ2-7, reads GAGVSQSPSNKVTEKGKDVELRCDPISGHTALYWYRQSLGQGLEFLIYFQGNSAPDKSGLPSDRFSAERTGGSVSTLTIQRTQQEDSAVYLCASSYPGLGYEQYFGPGTRLTVT.

J is TRBJ1-5 and V is TRBV28; D uncertain. CDR3 size: 14 residues. The germline CDR1 and CDR2 sequences are MDHEN and SYDVKM. Trimming removed 4 bases at V and 2 bases at J, with 9 bases between. CDR3 protein: CASSWRVGNQPQHF. As DNA, the CDR3 is TGTGCCAGCAGTTGGAGAGTTGGCAATCAGCCCCAGCATTTT.

The chain employs TRBV4-3 and TRBJ1-4, with D tentatively TRBD1 (5 bases). CDR3 length: 15 amino acids. V was cut by 1 base and J by 10 bases, with 16 bases left in between. Per the germline V gene, CDR1 is LGHNA and CDR2 is YSLEER. Written as DNA, the CDR3 is TGCGCCAGCAGCCAAGGTGTGGAGGGACTGGGAAAACTGTTTTTT. Protein sequence: CASSQGVEGLGKLFF.

This chain uses TRBV28 with TRBJ2-3; 11 bases map to TRBD2. V trimming: 4 bases; J trimming: 4 bases; junction bases outside the gene matches: 4. CDR1 is MDHEN, CDR2 SYDVKM, per germline. The CDR3 is made up of 15 amino acids. The CDR3 is CASSWQLAGADTQYF. In DNA form, the CDR3 reads TGTGCCAGCAGTTGGCAACTAGCGGGGGCAGATACGCAGTATTTT.

The V call is TRBV7-2, the J call TRBJ2-7; D gene unclear. The V and J ends lost 1 base and 0 bases respectively, with 10 bases between them. The germline gives CDR1 SGHTA, CDR2 FQGNSA. CDR3 length equals 15 residues. This CDR3 reads CASSLGSVFSYEQYF. CDR3 nucleotide sequence: TGTGCCAGCAGCTTAGGTTCAGTGTTCTCCTACGAGCAGTACTTC.

The chain links TRBV6-6 to TRBJ1-1; 7 bases agree with TRBD1. V trimming: 4 bases; J trimming: 4 bases; junction bases outside the gene matches: 6. This CDR3 is 14 amino acids long. The germline V gene has CDR1 MNHNY and CDR2 SVGAGI (reference sequence). CDR3 nucleotides: TGTGCCAGCAGTTCCACAGGGGATTCCACTGAAGCTTTCTTT. This encodes CASSSTGDSTEAFF.

V gene TRBV15 combines with J gene TRBJ1-1, with unresolved D. CDR1 and CDR2 from the germline V gene are LNHNV and YYDKDF (reference sequence). The CDR3 has 13 amino acids. Deletions cut 0 bases from V and 6 bases from J, with 8 bases between. The chain's CDR3 is CATSRDRYSEAFF. As DNA, the CDR3 is TGTGCCACCAGCAGAGATCGGTATTCTGAAGCTTTCTTT. Supplemented by reference TRBV15 and TRBJ1-1, the full variable domain reads DAMVIQNPRYQVTQFGKPVTLSCSQTLNHNVMYWYQQKSSQAPKLLFHYYDKDFNNEADTPDNFQSRRPNTSFCFLDIRSPGLGDTAMYLCATSRDRYSEAFFGQGTRLTVV.

The sample holds a few counts of this clone. The chain has TRBV28 and TRBJ1-3; D gene uncertain. CDR3 size: 14 residues. The ends were cut back, 3 bases at V and 0 bases at J, with 6 bases in the middle. The germline CDR1 and CDR2 sequences are MDHEN and SYDVKM. CDR3 sequence: CASSLAGSGNTIYF. The CDR3 region has the DNA TGTGCCAGCAGTTTGGCAGGCTCTGGAAACACCATATATTTT.

This chain connects TRBV28 to TRBJ2-7; tentatively, D is TRBD2 (5 bases). This CDR3 is built from 13 residues. The germline V gene has CDR1 MDHEN and CDR2 SYDVKM. Trimming took 7 bases from V and 3 from J, leaving 13 bases between them. The DNA of the CDR3 is TGTGCCAGCACCCCAAAGGGAGTCTACGAGCAGTACTTC. Translating it yields CASTPKGVYEQYF.

The chain recombines TRBV28 with TRBJ1-2; 8 bases map to TRBD1. The CDR3 is made up of 13 amino acids. Germline-derived CDR1 and CDR2 are MDHEN and SYDVKM. The V and J ends lost 9 bases and 3 bases, in that order; junction bases with no gene match: 6. CDR3 sequence (DNA): TGTGCCAGTAACCCAGGGGGCGACTATGGCTACACCTTC. Residues: CASNPGGDYGYTF.